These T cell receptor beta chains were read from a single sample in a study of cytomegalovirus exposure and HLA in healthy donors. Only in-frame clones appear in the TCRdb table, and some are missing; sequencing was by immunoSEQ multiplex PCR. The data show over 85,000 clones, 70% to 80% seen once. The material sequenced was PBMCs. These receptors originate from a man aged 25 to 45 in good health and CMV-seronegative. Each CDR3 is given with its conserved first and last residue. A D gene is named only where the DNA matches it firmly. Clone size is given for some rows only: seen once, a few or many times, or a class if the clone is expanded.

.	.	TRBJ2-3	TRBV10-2	TGCGCCAGTCGGGGGGCTAGCACAGATACGCAGTATTTT	CASRGASTDTQYF
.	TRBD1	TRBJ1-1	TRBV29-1	TGCAGCGTAGACAGGGGGAACACTGAAGCTTTCTTT	CSVDRGNTEAFF
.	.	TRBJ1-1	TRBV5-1	TGCGCCAGCAGCCTGGGACGGCGGGAGGTCACTGAAGCTTTCTTT	CASSLGRREVTEAFF
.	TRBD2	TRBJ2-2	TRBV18	TGTGCCAGCTCACGCCGACTAGCAGACACCGGGGAGCTGTTTTTT	CASSRRLADTGELFF
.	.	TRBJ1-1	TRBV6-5	TGTGCCAGCAGTAAAACAGTCATGAACACTGAAGCTTTCTTT	CASSKTVMNTEAFF
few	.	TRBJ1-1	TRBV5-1	TGCGCCAGCAGCTTGGATGGGGGCAGGGGGAACACTGAAGCTTTCTTT	CASSLDGGRGNTEAFF
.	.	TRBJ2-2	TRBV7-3	TGTGCCAGCAGCTTTTCTCAAGAGCCGAACACCGGGGAGCTGTTTTTT	CASSFSQEPNTGELFF
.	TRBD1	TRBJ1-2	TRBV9	TGTGCCAGCACTAGGGGGGGGACAGGATCTTCTATTGCCTATGGCTACACCTTC	CASTRGGTGSSIAYGYTF
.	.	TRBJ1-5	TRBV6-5	TGTGCCAGCAGTTACGACAGAAATCAGCCCCAGCATTTT	CASSYDRNQPQHF
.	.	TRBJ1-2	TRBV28	TGTGCCAGCAGTTTATTTTCCAGCGGCAAGACTTGGGGCTACACCTTC	CASSLFSSGKTWGYTF